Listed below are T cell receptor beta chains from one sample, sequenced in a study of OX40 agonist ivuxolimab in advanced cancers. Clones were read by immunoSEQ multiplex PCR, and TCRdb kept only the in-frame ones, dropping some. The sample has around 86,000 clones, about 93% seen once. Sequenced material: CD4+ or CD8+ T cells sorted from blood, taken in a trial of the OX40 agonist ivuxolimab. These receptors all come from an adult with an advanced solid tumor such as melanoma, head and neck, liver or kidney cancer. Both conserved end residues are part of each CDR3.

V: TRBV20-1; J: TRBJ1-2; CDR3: CSAGDGPGYTF
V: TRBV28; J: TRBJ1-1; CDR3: CASSLGSTEAFF
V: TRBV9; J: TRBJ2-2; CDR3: CASSDKGLAGTGELFF
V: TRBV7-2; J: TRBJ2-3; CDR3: CASSLGVGTSTDTQYF
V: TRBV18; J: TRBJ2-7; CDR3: CASSPWDSLYEQYF
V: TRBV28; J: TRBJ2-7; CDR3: CASSSDRRPYEQYF
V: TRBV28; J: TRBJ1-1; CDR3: CASSVGSRGTEAFF
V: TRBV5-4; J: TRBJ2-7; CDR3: CASSSTGNRYEQYF
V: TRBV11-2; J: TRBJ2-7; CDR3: CASSFGGSYEQYF
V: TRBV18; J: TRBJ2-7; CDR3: CASSPRVTGSPYEQYF
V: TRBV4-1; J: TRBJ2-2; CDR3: CASSQVSPFTGELFF
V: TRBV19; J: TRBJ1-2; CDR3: CASSMPGRRLGGYTF
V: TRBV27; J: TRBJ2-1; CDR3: CASRKGPVSSYNEQFF
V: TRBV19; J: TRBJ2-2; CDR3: CASSLTGTSGAGELFF
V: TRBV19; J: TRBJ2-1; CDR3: CASSIAREQFF
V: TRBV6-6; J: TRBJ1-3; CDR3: CASSRIGDSGNTIYF
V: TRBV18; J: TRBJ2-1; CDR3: CASSPQPEAGQSSYNEQFF
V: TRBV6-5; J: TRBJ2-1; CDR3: CASSYKQGNEQFF
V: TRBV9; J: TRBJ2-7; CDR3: CASSEGTGGLYEQYF
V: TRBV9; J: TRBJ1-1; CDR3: CASSGGASEAFF
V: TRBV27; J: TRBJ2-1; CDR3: CASSLPGNNEQFF
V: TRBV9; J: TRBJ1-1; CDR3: CASSVVRDTEAFF
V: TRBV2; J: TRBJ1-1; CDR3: CASRSTGLGTEAFF